This T cell receptor beta chain comes out of a study of neurological immune-mediated disorders. Broader study findings: HTLV-1-associated myelopathy ranked highest for TCR clonal expansion and multiple sclerosis lowest, beneath healthy controls. Sharing of CDR3 amino acid sequences among expanded clones across subjects was absent, suggesting private repertoires in all groups.

By its share, this clonotype is medium-sized. Its antigen is not known. Trimming pared 5 bases from V and 0 bases from J, leaving 11 bases between. Germline CDR1 DFQATT, CDR2 SNEGSKA (reference sequence). This CDR3 comprises 14 residues. cDNA was made by 5'RACE with 10-nucleotide random UMIs. TCRdb redid the calling of the 5' RACE reads with MiXCR, one entry per CDR3 protein. In the table there are tens of thousands of distinct CDR3 sequences, 13% to 15% of which are singletons. The V and J genes are TRBV20-1 and TRBJ2-1; D may be TRBD1 or TRBD2 (6 bases each). What was sequenced was PBMCs. The receptor was derived from a woman in her forties or fifties with HTLV-1-associated myelopathy (HAM/TSP). CDR3 sequence: CSAYGGSSYNEQFF. In DNA form, the CDR3 reads TGCAGTGCTTACGGGGGCAGCTCCTACAATGAGCAGTTCTTC.